This TCR beta chain is from a study of response to subunit inactivated influenza vaccine. Notes on the study in general: Every seasonal influenza vaccination brings in few new T cells, the authors suggested.

TCRdb re-analysed the RT-PCR reads in MiXCR, keeping a single row per CDR3 protein. The sample includes about 190,000 distinct CDR3 sequences, roughly 14% of them seen just once. This clonotype was recorded a few times. What it binds is not known. Trimming removed 2 bases at V and 1 base at J, with 15 bases between. This CDR3 is 17 amino acids long. Germline V gene sequence: CDR1 KGHSH, CDR2 LQKENI. This TCR was recovered from a man aged 50 to 59 who received an inactivated influenza vaccine. This specimen was CD8+ T cells sorted from PBMCs, taken 4 to 6 days after vaccination. The rearrangement links TRBV18 to TRBJ1-3; D remains ambiguous. The CDR3, as DNA: TGTGCCAGCTCACCAAGGTTCGACGACCTGTCTGGAAACACCATATATTTT. Protein product: CASSPRFDDLSGNTIYF.